The 20 T cell receptor beta chains in this list originate from one sample, sequenced in a study of blood T cell repertoires in COVID-19. The data were produced by immunoSEQ multiplex PCR, yet TCRdb's version contains in-frame clones alone and is incomplete. This table has under 200,000 clones, approximately 84% appearing once. The source material was PBMCs or T cells enriched from blood (not recorded which). The receptors shown here come from a woman aged 45-65 years who had recovered from COVID-19.

The chain joins TRBV7-3 to TRBJ1-5, with 8 bases aligning to TRBD1. This CDR3 contains 16 residues. V dropped 2 bases and J dropped 8; count of bases not matched to a gene: 11. Germline V gives CDR1 SGHTA, CDR2 FQGTGA. CDR3 nucleotide sequence: TGTGCCAGCAGCTTATTTTTGGGACAGGCTGTGGAGCCCCAGCATTTT. The encoded protein is CASSLFLGQAVEPQHF.

V usage is TRBV6-5 and J usage is TRBJ2-7; 8 positions match TRBD1. Germline CDR1 and CDR2: MNHEY and SVGAGI. The CDR3 is made up of 14 amino acids. Trimming cost V 11 bases and J 0 bases; bases outside gene matches: 9. The CDR3 coding sequence is TGTGCCGCCAGAGACAGGGGCCTCTCCTACGAGCAGTACTTC. This encodes CAARDRGLSYEQYF.

The chain is built from TRBV6-5 and TRBJ1-1, with 8 nucleotides matching TRBD1. The CDR3 spans 13 residues. V lost 4 bases and J lost 7; bases outside the gene matches: 5. Germline CDR1 reads MNHEY; CDR2 reads SVGAGI. CDR3 amino acids: CASSLTGAGEAFF. The DNA of the CDR3 is TGTGCCAGCAGTTTGACAGGGGCAGGTGAAGCTTTCTTT.

The CDR3 here is CASSQDLNRQAFF. CDR3 coding DNA: TGCGCCAGCAGCCAAGATTTGAACAGGCAAGCTTTCTTT. The chain uses TRBV4-1 and TRBJ1-1, with D tentatively TRBD1 (5 bases). The germline V and J ends were trimmed by 0 bases and 9 bases, with 11 bases remaining between them. The CDR3 contains 13 residues. Germline CDR1 reads MGHRA; CDR2 reads YSYEKL.

The chain has TRBV4-1 and TRBJ2-3; possibly TRBD1 for D (5 bases). Germline-derived CDR1 and CDR2 are MGHRA and YSYEKL. The CDR3 is 15 residues long. V lost 1 base and J lost 2, with 10 bases in between. CDR3 protein: CASSQVGVITDTQYF. CDR3 nucleotides: TGCGCCAGCAGCCAAGTAGGGGTCATCACAGATACGCAGTATTTT.

J is TRBJ1-5 and V is TRBV3-1 (or the pseudogene TRBV3-2); 7 nucleotides align to TRBD1. The V and J ends lost 4 bases and 5 bases, in that order; junction bases with no gene match: 5. The CDR3 is 14 residues long. Germline V lookup: CDR1 LGHDT, CDR2 YNNKEL (reference sequence). As DNA, the CDR3 is TGTGCCAGCAGCCGAGACAGGGTCCATCAGCCCCAGCATTTT. Translated, it gives CASSRDRVHQPQHF.

The J gene is TRBJ2-1, the V gene TRBV5-1; possibly TRBD1 for D (6 bases). V was pared by 0 bases and J by 9 bases, with 13 bases between. The germline V gene encodes CDR1 SGHRS and CDR2 YFSETQ. This CDR3 has 14 amino acids. CDR3 loop: CASSLGDLGGEQFF. DNA of the CDR3: TGCGCCAGCAGCTTGGGGGACCTAGGGGGTGAGCAGTTCTTC.

The DNA for the CDR3 is TGTGCCAGCAGCCTCAGGTGGGGGCGCAACTATACGCAGTATTTT. It is translated as CASSLRWGRNYTQYF. The rearrangement uses TRBV7-9 and TRBJ2-3; the D gene is possibly TRBD1 (6 bases). Germline lookup yields CDR1 SEHNR and CDR2 FQNEAQ (reference sequence). This CDR3 comprises 15 residues. V lost 5 bases, J lost 7 bases, and 19 bases lay in between.

This chain connects TRBV30 to TRBJ1-2, with 8 bases that match TRBD1. CDR3 length: 15 amino acids. Germline assignment: CDR1 GTSNPN and CDR2 SVGIG (reference sequence). V dropped 2 bases and J dropped 2; count of bases not matched to a gene: 7. CDR3 bases: TGTGCCTGGAGTTTCACCGGGACAGGAAACTATGGCTACACCTTC. It yields the protein CAWSFTGTGNYGYTF.

The chain employs TRBV7-3 and TRBJ1-2, with 9 bases matching TRBD1. The germline CDR1 and CDR2 sequences are SGHTA and FQGTGA. J gave up 3 bases and V 5 bases, and 19 bases lay outside the gene matches. This CDR3 region has 19 residues. CDR3 amino acids: CASSHSHRGPDESDYGYTF. CDR3 sequence (DNA): TGTGCCAGCAGCCATTCCCACAGGGGGCCCGACGAGTCTGACTATGGCTACACCTTC.

The chain has TRBV5-4 and TRBJ2-3, with 14 bases matching TRBD2. Unmatched junction bases numbered 10, after V lost 3 bases and J lost 4 bases. Germline-derived CDR1 and CDR2 are SGHNT and YYREEE (reference sequence). The CDR3 extends over 18 amino acids. CDR3 protein: CASSSGLAGVFSADTQYF. Written as DNA, the CDR3 is TGTGCCAGCAGCTCGGGACTAGCGGGAGTCTTTTCGGCAGATACGCAGTATTTT.

This rearrangement joins TRBV7-8 to TRBJ2-7; tentative D call: TRBD1 (5 bases). Germline lookup yields CDR1 SGHVS and CDR2 FQNEAQ. V was trimmed by 3 bases and J by 0 bases, leaving 12 bases between them. The CDR3 spans 15 residues. The CDR3: CASSFPGPSSYEQYF. The CDR3 nucleotides are TGTGCCAGCAGCTTTCCAGGGCCGAGCTCCTACGAGCAGTACTTC.

This chain links TRBV24-1 with TRBJ2-5; TRBD1 agrees at 10 bases. There are 16 residues in the CDR3. CDR1 and CDR2 (germline): KGHDR, SFDVKD. V lost 4 bases, J lost 3 bases, and 7 bases stayed unmatched. CDR3 DNA sequence: TGTGCCACCAGTGAGCGGACAGGGGGGGTAAAAGAGACCCAGTACTTC. This codes for CATSERTGGVKETQYF.

This chain links TRBV10-3 with TRBJ2-2; 11 nucleotides match TRBD2. J gave up 7 bases and V 6 bases, and 10 bases lay outside the gene matches. Per the germline V gene, CDR1 is ENHRY and CDR2 is SYGVKD. CDR3 size: 16 residues. The CDR3 sequence is CAIRQRTSGQVGELFF. CDR3 coding DNA: TGTGCCATCAGGCAAAGGACTAGCGGGCAGGTCGGGGAGCTGTTTTTT.

The CDR3 bases are TGTGCCAGCAGCCAAGGAGGAGGTGTTTCACCCCTCCACTTT. Protein sequence: CASSQGGGVSPLHF. The chain recombines TRBV3-1 (or the pseudogene TRBV3-2) with TRBJ1-6; D uncertain. Germline CDR1 is LGHDT and CDR2 is YNNKEL (reference sequence). V was cut by 1 base and J by 9 bases, with 10 bases left in between. The CDR3 spans 14 residues.

The V gene is TRBV18, the J gene TRBJ2-1, with 10 bases matching TRBD2. This CDR3 is 15 amino acids long. After removal of 3 bases from V and 4 bases from J, the junction contained 3 bases not matched to a gene. Germline V CDR1 and CDR2: KGHSH, LQKENI. CDR3 sequence: CASSPLAGEYNEQFF. In DNA form, the CDR3 reads TGTGCCAGCTCACCCCTAGCGGGAGAGTACAATGAGCAGTTCTTC.

This clone was observed a single time. The CDR3 loop reads CASSAGLAGAQYEQYF. The CDR3 nucleotides are TGCGCCAGCAGCGCCGGACTAGCGGGAGCGCAATACGAGCAGTACTTC. V and J are TRBV5-1 and TRBJ2-7, with 13 bases matching TRBD2. The CDR3 is 16 amino acids. From germline, CDR1 is SGHRS and CDR2 YFSETQ. The J segment lost 4 bases and the V segment lost 4 bases, leaving 8 bases of the junction unmatched.

This clone showed up just a few times. The rearrangement joins TRBV27 to TRBJ1-6; D is possibly TRBD1 (6 bases). The ends were cut back, 4 bases at V and 4 bases at J, with 8 bases in the middle. From germline, CDR1 is MNHEY and CDR2 SMNVEV (reference sequence). The CDR3 totals 14 residues. Here the CDR3 reads CASSYGTYNSPLHF. As DNA, the CDR3 is TGTGCCAGCAGTTACGGGACATATAATTCACCCCTCCACTTT.

The chain has TRBV5-4 and TRBJ1-4, with TRBD1 identical over 8 bases. The J segment lost 7 bases and the V segment lost 3 bases, leaving 5 bases of the junction unmatched. The V gene's germline CDR1 is SGHNT and CDR2 YYREEE (reference sequence). This CDR3 comprises 14 residues. The CDR3 loop is CASSSDRVPEKLFF. CDR3 in DNA: TGTGCCAGCAGCTCGGACAGGGTTCCTGAAAAACTGTTTTTT. The variable domain in full, with the rest retrieved from reference TRBV5-4 and TRBJ1-4, is ETGVTQSPTHLIKTRGQQVTLRCSSQSGHNTVSWYQQALGQGPQFIFQYYREEENGRGNFPPRFSGLQFPNYSSELNVNALELDDSALYLCASSSDRVPEKLFFGSGTQLSVL.

V gene TRBV6-5 combines with J gene TRBJ1-1, with 7 bases fitting TRBD1. The CDR3 runs to 14 residues. Germline lookup yields CDR1 MNHEY and CDR2 SVGAGI. After removal of 6 bases from V and 4 bases from J, the junction contained 8 bases not matched to a gene. The CDR3 nucleotides are TGTGCCAGCAGCTTAACAGGGGTAGTCACTGAAGCTTTCTTT. This encodes CASSLTGVVTEAFF.